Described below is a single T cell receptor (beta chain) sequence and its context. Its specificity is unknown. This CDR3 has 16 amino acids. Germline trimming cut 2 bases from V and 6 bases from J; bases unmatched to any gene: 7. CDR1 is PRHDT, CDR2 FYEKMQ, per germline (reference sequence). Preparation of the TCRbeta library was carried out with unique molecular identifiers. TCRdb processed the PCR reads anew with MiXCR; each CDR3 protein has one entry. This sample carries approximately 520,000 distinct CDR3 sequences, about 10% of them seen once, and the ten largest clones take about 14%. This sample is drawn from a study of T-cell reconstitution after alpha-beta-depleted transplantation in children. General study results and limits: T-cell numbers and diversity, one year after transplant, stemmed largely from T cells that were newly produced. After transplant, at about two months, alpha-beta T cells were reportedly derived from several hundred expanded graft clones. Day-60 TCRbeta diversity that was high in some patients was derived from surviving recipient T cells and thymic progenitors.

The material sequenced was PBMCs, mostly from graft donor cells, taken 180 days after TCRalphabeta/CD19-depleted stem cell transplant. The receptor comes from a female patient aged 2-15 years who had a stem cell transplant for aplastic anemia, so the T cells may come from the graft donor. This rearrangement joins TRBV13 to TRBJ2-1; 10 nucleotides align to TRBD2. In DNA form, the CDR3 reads TGTGCCAGCAGCTTATGTCTAGCGGGAGTGTGCAATGAGCAGTTCTTC. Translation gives CASSLCLAGVCNEQFF.